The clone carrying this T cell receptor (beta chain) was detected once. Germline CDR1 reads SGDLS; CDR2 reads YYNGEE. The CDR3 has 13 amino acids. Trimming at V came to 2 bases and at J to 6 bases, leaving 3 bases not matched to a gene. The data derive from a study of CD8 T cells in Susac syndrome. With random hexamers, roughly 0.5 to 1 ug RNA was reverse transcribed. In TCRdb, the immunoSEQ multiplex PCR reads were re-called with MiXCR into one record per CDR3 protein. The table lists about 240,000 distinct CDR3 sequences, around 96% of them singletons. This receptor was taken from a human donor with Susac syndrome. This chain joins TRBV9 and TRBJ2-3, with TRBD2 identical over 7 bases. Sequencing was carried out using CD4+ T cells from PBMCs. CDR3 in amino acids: CASSVTGRDTQYF. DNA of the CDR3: TGTGCCAGCAGCGTTACCGGGAGGGATACGCAGTATTTT.